In its sample, the clone carrying this T cell receptor beta chain was seen a few times. Using immunoSEQ multiplex PCR, the repertoire was profiled, and TCRdb retains in-frame clones only, with some absent. The data contain approximately 190,000 clones, 60% to 85% of them singletons. The data stem from a study of blood T cell repertoires in COVID-19. V lost 6 bases, J lost 1 base, and 4 bases lay in between. There are 11 residues in the CDR3. The chain employs TRBV12-3 or TRBV12-4 and TRBJ2-7; D uncertain. The receptor's source is a man in his fifties or sixties with active or convalescent COVID-19. Sequences were obtained from peripheral blood. The CDR3 DNA follows: TGTGCCAGCAGCCCTTCCTACGAGCAGTACTTC. Translating gives CASSPSYEQYF.